Presented here are 14 T cell receptor beta chains from one specimen sequenced in a study of T cells in women clearing cervical HPV infection. The data were produced by immunoSEQ multiplex PCR, yet TCRdb's version contains in-frame clones alone and is incomplete. This repertoire includes roughly 18,000 clones. The sequenced sample consisted of blood buffy coat. These receptors all come from a woman aged 18 to 75 with a cervical HPV16 infection that either progressed to CIN3+ or cleared (not recorded which).

On this clone itself: The missing CDR3 end, 3 residues past where the read stops, is filled in from the germline J gene. The chain combines TRBV20-1 with TRBJ2-3; 13 bases are shared with TRBD2. With V trimmed by 5 bases and J by 7 bases, 3 bases remained unmatched. In germline, CDR1 is DFQATT, CDR2 SNEGSKA (reference sequence). The CDR3 sequence is 13 residues long. The covered CDR3 bases are TGCAGTGCTCCGACTAGCGGGGGGAATACG. This codes for CSAPTSGGNT. The full CDR3 is CSAPTSGGNTQYF.

Note on this clone: The read stops 3 residues short of the end of the CDR3; the missing end is completed from the germline J gene. The rearrangement links TRBV5-6 to TRBJ1-1; D is unclear. Germline V gives CDR1 SGHDT, CDR2 YYEEEE. CDR3 size: 15 residues. Trimming stripped 4 bases from V and 4 bases from J, with 17 bases between. The part of the CDR3 DNA that was read is TGTGCCAGCAGCCGCTCCGGGGTTGGGGTCACTGAA. It translates to CASSRSGVGVTE. The CDR3 as a whole reads CASSRSGVGVTEAFF.

Comment on this clone: With the read ending 3 residues before the CDR3 end, the germline J gene is used to fill in that end. This CDR3 is also generated by other DNA sequences in the sample. The rearrangement joins TRBV19 to TRBJ2-1, with a possible D match to TRBD2 (5 bases). Looked up from germline, CDR1 is LNHDA and CDR2 is SQIVND (reference sequence). Trimming took off 3 bases at V and 5 bases at J, with 8 bases between the two ends. There are 13 residues in the CDR3. Here the CDR3 reads CASSITGNNEQFF. Partial CDR3 DNA: TGTGCCAGTAGTATCACGGGGAACAATGAG.

About this clone: The read falls 3 residues short of the CDR3 end, and the missing part is taken from the germline J gene. This chain uses TRBV7-8 with TRBJ1-1; D is undetermined. The V end lost 3 bases, the J end lost 4 bases, and 9 bases lay between the germline ends. The CDR3 has 13 amino acids. CDR1 is SGHVS and CDR2 is FQNEAQ in the germline V gene. Incomplete CDR3 DNA: TGTGCCAGCAGCTTTCAGGACTTCACTGAA. Protein product: CASSFQDFTE. The complete CDR3 reads CASSFQDFTEAFF.

In the case of this clone: The read falls 3 residues short of the CDR3 end, and the missing part is taken from the germline J gene. The chain links TRBV10-3 to TRBJ1-2, with D hard to call. The CDR3 totals 14 residues. Germline CDR1 ENHRY, CDR2 SYGVKD. Trimming removed 4 bases from V and 1 base from J, with 10 bases in between. CDR3: CAISGSQDNYGYTF. The CDR3 DNA, read in part, is TGTGCCATCAGTGGGAGTCAGGATAACTATGGC.

A note on this clone: The read stops 3 residues short of the end of the CDR3; the missing end is completed from the germline J gene. The chain combines TRBV5-1 with TRBJ2-4; 9 bases fit TRBD1. The CDR3 is 15 amino acids. Germline V gene data show CDR1 as SGHRS and CDR2 as YFSETQ. CDR3 in amino acids: CASSPSEVQGAIQYF. Incomplete CDR3 DNA: TGCGCCAGCAGCCCGTCCGAGGTACAGGGGGCTATT.

As concerns this clone: The CDR3 is cut off 3 residues early in the read; its end comes from the germline J gene. This chain connects TRBV29-1 to TRBJ2-7, with TRBD2 as a possible D gene (6 bases). The CDR3 has 12 amino acids. Trimming shortened V by 7 bases and J by 1 base, and 11 bases separated the two germline ends. CDR1 is SQVTM and CDR2 is ANQGSEA in the germline V gene. The CDR3 DNA, read in part, is TGCAGCGGGGGGACTGGTTCCTACGAG. It specifies CSGGTGSYE. The entire CDR3 protein reads CSGGTGSYEQYF.

On this clone: The read halts 3 residues ahead of the CDR3 end, with the missing end drawn from the germline J gene. V is TRBV18 and J is TRBJ1-2, with a tentative D call TRBD1 (5 bases). V gave up 8 bases and J gave up 0 bases, with 10 bases separating them. The CDR3 is 13 residues long. Germline CDR1 and CDR2: KGHSH and LQKENI. Partial CDR3 DNA: TGTGCCAGCCAACCAGGGACTAACTATGGC. This translates into CASQPGTNYG. The full CDR3 protein is CASQPGTNYGYTF.

As regards this clone: Read coverage stops 3 residues before the CDR3 terminus; the germline J gene supplies the remainder. This chain links TRBV19 with TRBJ1-2; D ambiguous. The CDR3 totals 14 residues. The V gene lost 0 bases and the J gene lost 4 bases, with 9 bases spanning the gap. Germline assignment: CDR1 LNHDA and CDR2 SQIVND (reference sequence). The sequenced CDR3 bases are TGTGCCAGTAGTATAGAAAAAAGAGGCTATGGC. Translated, it gives CASSIEKRGYG. The CDR3 in its entirety is CASSIEKRGYGYTF.

As to this clone: The CDR3 end lies 3 residues beyond the end of the read and is filled in from the germline J gene. The chain uses TRBV11-2 and TRBJ2-7; D is possibly TRBD2 (6 bases). The CDR3 contains 15 residues. Germline lookup yields CDR1 SGHAT and CDR2 FQNNGV. The germline V and J ends were trimmed by 1 base and 6 bases, with 16 bases remaining between them. The CDR3 DNA, read in part, is TGTGCCAGCAGCTTAGTTGGGACTCTCGCCTCCGAG. The encoded protein is CASSLVGTLASE. The whole CDR3 sequence is CASSLVGTLASEQYF.

In the case of this clone: The read is 3 residues too short to cover the CDR3 end, so that end is filled in from the germline J gene. V usage is TRBV28 and J usage is TRBJ1-1; D possibly corresponds to TRBD1 (5 bases). V lost 6 bases and J 4 bases, leaving 15 bases between the germline ends. Germline CDR1 reads MDHEN; CDR2 reads SYDVKM. The CDR3 sequence is 14 residues long. The CDR3 region is CASRTAVGGTEAFF. CDR3 DNA (partial): TGTGCCAGCAGGACGGCGGTCGGGGGCACTGAA.

Concerning this clone: The read halts 3 residues ahead of the CDR3 end, with the missing end drawn from the germline J gene. The chain has TRBV5-4 and TRBJ2-2; the D is unclear. Germline CDR1 is SGHNT and CDR2 is YYREEE (reference sequence). Between the trimmed V and J ends, which lost 3 bases and 6 bases, there was a span of 12 bases. The CDR3 is made up of 14 amino acids. CDR3 region: CASSSGRVSGELFF. The CDR3 bases that were read are TGTGCCAGCAGCTCAGGAAGAGTGTCCGGGGAG.

A word on this clone: The read ends 3 residues before the CDR3 terminus; that terminus is restored from the germline J gene. The V call is TRBV5-1, the J call TRBJ1-1; 9 bases agree with TRBD1. The CDR3 spans 14 residues. CDR1 SGHRS and CDR2 YFSETQ come from the germline V gene. CDR3 bases read: TGCGCCAGCAGCCTCAACACACAGGGGGCCAGA. Its protein product is CASSLNTQGAR. The whole CDR3 sequence is CASSLNTQGARAFF.

Regarding this clone: Sequencing ends 3 residues short of the CDR3 end; the germline J gene provides the rest. Other DNA sequences in this specimen translate into the identical CDR3. The chain has TRBV7-2 and TRBJ1-5, with a weak D call TRBD1 (5 bases). Germline V lookup: CDR1 SGHTA, CDR2 FQGNSA. The CDR3 contains 13 residues. V lost 0 bases, J lost 5 bases, and 5 bases lay in between. The sequenced part of the CDR3 DNA is TGTGCCAGCAGCTTAGCCAGGGATCAGCCC. Its protein is CASSLARDQP. The entire CDR3 reads CASSLARDQPQHF.